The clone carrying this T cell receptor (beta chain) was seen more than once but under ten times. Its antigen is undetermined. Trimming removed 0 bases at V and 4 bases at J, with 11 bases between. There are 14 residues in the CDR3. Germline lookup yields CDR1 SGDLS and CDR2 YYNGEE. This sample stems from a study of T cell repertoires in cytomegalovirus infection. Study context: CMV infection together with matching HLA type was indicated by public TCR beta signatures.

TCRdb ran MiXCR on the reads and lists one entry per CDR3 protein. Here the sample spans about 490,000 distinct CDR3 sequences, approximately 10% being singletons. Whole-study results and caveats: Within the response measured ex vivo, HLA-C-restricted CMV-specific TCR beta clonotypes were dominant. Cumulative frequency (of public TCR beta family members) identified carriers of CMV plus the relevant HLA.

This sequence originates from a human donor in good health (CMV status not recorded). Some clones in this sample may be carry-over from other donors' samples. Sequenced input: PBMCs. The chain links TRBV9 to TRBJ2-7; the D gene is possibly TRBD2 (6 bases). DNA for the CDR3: TGTGCCAGCAGCGTAGAGGATAGCGGATACGAGCAGTACTTC. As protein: CASSVEDSGYEQYF.